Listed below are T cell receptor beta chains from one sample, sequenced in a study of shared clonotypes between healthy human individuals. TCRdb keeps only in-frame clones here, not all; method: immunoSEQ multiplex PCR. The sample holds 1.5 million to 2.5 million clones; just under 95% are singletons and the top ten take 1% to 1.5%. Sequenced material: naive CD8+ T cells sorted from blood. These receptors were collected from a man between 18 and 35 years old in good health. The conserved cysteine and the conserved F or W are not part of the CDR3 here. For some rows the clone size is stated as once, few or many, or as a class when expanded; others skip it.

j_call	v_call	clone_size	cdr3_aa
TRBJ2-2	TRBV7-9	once	ASTSTQGPWSTGELF
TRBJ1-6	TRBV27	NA	ASSVGGANSPLH
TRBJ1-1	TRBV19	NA	ASRSWNTEAF
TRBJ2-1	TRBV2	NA	ASSVNSAVGYNEQF
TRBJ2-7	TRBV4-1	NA	ASSQQGQGMYEQY
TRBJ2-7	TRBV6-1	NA	ASSDGLLRTVYEQY
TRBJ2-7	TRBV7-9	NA	ASSFDSYEQY
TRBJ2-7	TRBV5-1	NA	ASSLGRGISYEQY
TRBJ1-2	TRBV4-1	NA	ASRLGVLNYGYT
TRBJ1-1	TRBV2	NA	ARVGQGHTEAF
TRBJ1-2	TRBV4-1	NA	ASSPGQGPDGYT
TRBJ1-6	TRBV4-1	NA	ASSQVGGSSPLH
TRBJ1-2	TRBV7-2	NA	ASTEGTGANYGYT
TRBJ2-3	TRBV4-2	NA	ASSQVTGGGTDTQY
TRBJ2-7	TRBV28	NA	ASSLPGEGSYEQY
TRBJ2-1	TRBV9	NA	ASSPPVSSYNEQF
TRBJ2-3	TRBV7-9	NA	ASSTRPETTDTQY
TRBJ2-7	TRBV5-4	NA	ASSRVGGDYEQY
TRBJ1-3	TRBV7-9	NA	ASSPLGNTIY
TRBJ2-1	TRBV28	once	ASSFRGYNEQF
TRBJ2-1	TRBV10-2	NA	ASSDEQGSIDEQF
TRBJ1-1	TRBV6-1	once	ASSESGGLNTEAF
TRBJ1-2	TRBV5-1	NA	ASSLVEGWNYGYT
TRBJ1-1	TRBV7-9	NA	ARAESSTEAF
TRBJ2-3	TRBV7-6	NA	ASSLGGGAPDTQY
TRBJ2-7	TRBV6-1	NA	ASSEKGNEQY
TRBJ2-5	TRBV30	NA	AWSQGVGETQY
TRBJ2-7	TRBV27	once	ASSLSGGISYEQY
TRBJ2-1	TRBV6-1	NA	VTRQGASSYNEQF
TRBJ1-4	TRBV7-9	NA	ASSPQDGPTNEKLF
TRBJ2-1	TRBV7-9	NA	ASSNRDSLYNEQF
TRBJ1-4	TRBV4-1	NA	ASSLRPRDSEKLF
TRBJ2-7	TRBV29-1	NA	SVEVGQDYEQY
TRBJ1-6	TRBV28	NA	ASSLSATGPNSPLH
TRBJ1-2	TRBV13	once	ASSLGRAGYGYT